A selection of T cell receptor beta chains follows, all from one sample in a study of T cell changes during pregnancy in multiple sclerosis. TCRdb keeps only in-frame clones here, not all; method: immunoSEQ multiplex PCR. Counted here are roughly 72,000 clones, around 89% occurring once; the ten biggest clones make up around 0.96%. The sequenced sample was peripheral blood, obtained in the first trimester of pregnancy. The receptor source for this set is a female donor in good health, enrolled as a control in a pregnancy study. Each CDR3 is given with its conserved first and last residue.

TRBV5-1	TRBJ1-1	CASRAGNTEAFF
TRBV7-2	TRBJ1-3	CASSLELGTRNTIYF
TRBV28	TRBJ2-6	CASKAGIAGANVLTF
TRBV19	TRBJ1-5	CAINGAGDQPQHF
TRBV7-2	TRBJ1-1	CASSLDRLQGANTEAFF
TRBV19	TRBJ1-6	CASIPGQGSSPLHF
TRBV2	TRBJ1-1	CASQDSEAFF
TRBV27	TRBJ1-1	CASSFGRRGNTEAFF
TRBV6-5	TRBJ2-5	CASTLTDRGGETQYF
TRBV13	TRBJ2-1	CASSGPGLTYNEQFF
TRBV28	TRBJ2-2	CASSPDRGFAGELFF
TRBV19	TRBJ1-2	CASSIGAGAGYGYTF
TRBV6-1	TRBJ2-7	CASLTRGRGYEQYF
TRBV7-7	TRBJ1-1	CASSQFDGGTEAFF
TRBV21-1	TRBJ1-3	CASSKDQTVSGNTIYF
TRBV19	TRBJ2-1	CASSIGLAGYNEQFF
TRBV11-3	TRBJ1-1	CASSLVTGTEAFF
TRBV7-6	TRBJ1-1	CASSLKAGNTEAFF